This TCR beta chain was observed in a study of T cells after yellow fever vaccination. The study, taken as a whole, reports: Although most clonotypes did not, a small share appeared in both CD4 and CD8 compartments. Weaker overall, the secondary response nonetheless peaked faster (day 5 versus 15). Sorted repertoires could include abundant contaminating clonotypes from bulk cells.

Comments on this clonotype: Its target is unknown.

TCR cDNA was made by 5'RACE template switching, adding a universal primer site and UMIs. In TCRdb, the 5' RACE reads were re-called with MiXCR into one record per CDR3 protein. The data show 500,000 to 650,000 distinct CDR3 sequences, with roughly an eighth seen just once and under 15% held by the top ten. This clonotype originated in a man aged 25-45 years who received the YFV17D yellow fever vaccine. The input for sequencing was PBMCs, taken on the day of the yellow fever booster vaccination.

CDR3 nucleotides: TGTGCCAGCAGCCCAATGGGACAGACCTACGAGCAGTACTTC. This translates into CASSPMGQTYEQYF. The chain uses TRBV7-8 and TRBJ2-7; 7 nucleotides agree with TRBD1. Germline values: CDR1 SGHVS, CDR2 FQNEAQ. V dropped 5 bases and J dropped 2; count of bases not matched to a gene: 6. The CDR3 has 14 amino acids.